This TCR beta chain was recorded in a study of cytomegalovirus exposure and HLA in healthy donors. A multiplex PCR was run with 60 Vbeta primers and 13 Jbeta primers. Generated by immunoSEQ multiplex PCR, the TCRdb table keeps only in-frame clones and is missing some. The data show more than 95,000 clones, around four fifths seen once. Remarks on this clone: The antigen is unknown.

The V end was cut by 2 bases, the J end by 9 bases, with 17 bases between. This CDR3 has 16 residues. CDR1 is KGHSH and CDR2 is LQKENI in the germline V gene. Whole-study findings and limits: Exclusion applied to some V segments, including TRBV6-2 and TRBV6-3, as they were indistinguishable.

The TCR sequence derives from a man between 18 and 29 years old in good health and CMV-seropositive. Specimen: PBMCs. The chain couples TRBV18 to TRBJ1-6, with D maybe TRBD1 (6 bases). CDR3 sequence reads: CASSPEVKGGGSPLHF. The CDR3 nucleotides are TGTGCCAGCTCACCAGAGGTCAAAGGGGGGGGTTCACCCCTCCACTTT.